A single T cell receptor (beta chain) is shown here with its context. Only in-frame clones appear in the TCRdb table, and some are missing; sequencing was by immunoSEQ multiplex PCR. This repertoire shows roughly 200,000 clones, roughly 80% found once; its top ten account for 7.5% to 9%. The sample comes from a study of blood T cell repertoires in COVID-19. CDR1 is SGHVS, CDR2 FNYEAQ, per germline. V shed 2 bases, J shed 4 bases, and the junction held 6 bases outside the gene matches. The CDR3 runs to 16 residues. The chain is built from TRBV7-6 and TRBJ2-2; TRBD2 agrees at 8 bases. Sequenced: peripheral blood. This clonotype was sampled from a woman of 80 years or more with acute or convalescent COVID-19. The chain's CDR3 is CASSLTQRGPTGELFF. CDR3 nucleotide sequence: TGTGCCAGCAGCTTAACCCAGCGGGGGCCCACCGGGGAGCTGTTTTTT.